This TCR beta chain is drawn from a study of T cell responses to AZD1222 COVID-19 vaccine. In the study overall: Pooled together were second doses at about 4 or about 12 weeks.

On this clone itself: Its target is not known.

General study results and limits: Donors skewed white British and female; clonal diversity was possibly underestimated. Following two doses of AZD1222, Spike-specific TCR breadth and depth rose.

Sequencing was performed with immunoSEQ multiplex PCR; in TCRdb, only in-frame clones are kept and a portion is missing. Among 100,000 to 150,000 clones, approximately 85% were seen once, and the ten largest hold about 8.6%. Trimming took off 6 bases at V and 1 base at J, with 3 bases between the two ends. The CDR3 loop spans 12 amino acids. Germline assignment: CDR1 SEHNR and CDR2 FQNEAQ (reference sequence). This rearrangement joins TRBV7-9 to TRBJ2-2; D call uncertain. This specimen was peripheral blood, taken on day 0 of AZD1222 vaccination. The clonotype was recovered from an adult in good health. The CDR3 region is CASSWNTGELFF. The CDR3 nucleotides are TGTGCCAGCAGTTGGAACACCGGGGAGCTGTTTTTT.